This T cell receptor beta chain stems from a study of molecular identifiers for immune sequencing clone quantification. In the study overall: Replicate RNA came from 20,000 or 100,000 naive CD8 cells and was split five ways, and four parts were sequenced.

Listed TCR primers and previously described methods were used for bulk TCR libraries. TCRdb called the PCR reads again in MiXCR, with one record for every CDR3 protein. This sample has a few hundred thousand distinct CDR3 sequences, with under 30% found just once. Sorted naive CD8 T cells were those defined as CD8+CD4-CCR7+CD45RA+. Whole-study findings and limits: Clone sizes that are highly expanded could be underestimated when identical TCR molecules share a barcode.

The CDR3 covers 16 residues. Germline V gives CDR1 MNHNY, CDR2 SVGAGI (reference sequence). V was clipped by 6 bases and J by 4 bases; unmatched bases: 8. This clonotype was recorded many times. The antigen is undetermined. The V call is TRBV6-6, the J call TRBJ2-3; 12 bases line up with TRBD2. The sample was naive CD8+ T cells from blood, with Jurkat cell RNA spiked in. Subset: FACS-sorted CD8+CD4-CCR7+CD45RA+ naive T cells. The receptor was isolated from a human donor in good health. Some libraries in this study had Jurkat cell RNA spiked in. The CDR3 DNA sequence: TGTGCCAGCAGCGGGACTAGCGGGCGGTTGGCAGATACGCAGTATTTT. As protein: CASSGTSGRLADTQYF.